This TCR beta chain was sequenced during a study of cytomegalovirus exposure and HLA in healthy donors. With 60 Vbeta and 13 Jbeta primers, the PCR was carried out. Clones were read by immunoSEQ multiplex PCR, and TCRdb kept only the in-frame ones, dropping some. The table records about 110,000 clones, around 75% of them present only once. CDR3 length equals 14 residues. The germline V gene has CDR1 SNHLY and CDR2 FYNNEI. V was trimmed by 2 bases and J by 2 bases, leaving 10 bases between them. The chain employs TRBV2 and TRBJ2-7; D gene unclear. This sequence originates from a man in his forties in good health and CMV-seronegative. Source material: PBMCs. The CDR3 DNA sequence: TGTGCCAGCAGTGAACAGACACCACCCTACGAGCAGTACTTC. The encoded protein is CASSEQTPPYEQYF. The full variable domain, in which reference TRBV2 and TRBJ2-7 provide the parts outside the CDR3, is EPEVTQTPSHQVTQMGQEVILRCVPISNHLYFYWYRQILGQKVEFLVSFYNNEISEKSEIFDDQFSVERPDGSNFTLKIRSTKLEDSAMYFCASSEQTPPYEQYFGPGTRLTVT.